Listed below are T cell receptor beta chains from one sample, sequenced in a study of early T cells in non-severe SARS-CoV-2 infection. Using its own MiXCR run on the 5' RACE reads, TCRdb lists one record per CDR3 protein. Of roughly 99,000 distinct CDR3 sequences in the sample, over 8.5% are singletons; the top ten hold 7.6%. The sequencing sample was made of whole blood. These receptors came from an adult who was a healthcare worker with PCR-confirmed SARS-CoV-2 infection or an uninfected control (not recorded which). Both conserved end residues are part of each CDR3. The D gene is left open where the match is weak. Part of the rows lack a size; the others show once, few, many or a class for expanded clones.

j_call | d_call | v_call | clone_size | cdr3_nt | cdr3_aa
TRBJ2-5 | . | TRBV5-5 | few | TGTGCCAGCAGCGGCGACGAAGAGACCCAGTACTTC | CASSGDEETQYF
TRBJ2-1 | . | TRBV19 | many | TGTGCCAGTAGTATAGAGGTGGGGGGTTCCTACAATGAGCAGTTCTTC | CASSIEVGGSYNEQFF
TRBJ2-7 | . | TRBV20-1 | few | TGCAGTGCTAGCGGACCCCCCTACGAGCAGTACTTC | CSASGPPYEQYF
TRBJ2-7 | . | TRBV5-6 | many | TGTGCCAGCAGCTTTACGGACGGGACCGAGCAGTACTTC | CASSFTDGTEQYF
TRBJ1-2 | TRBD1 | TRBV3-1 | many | TGTGCCAGCGGACAGGGGTGGTCCTATGGCTACACCTTC | CASGQGWSYGYTF
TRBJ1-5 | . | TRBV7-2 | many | TGTGCCAGCAGCTTAGTCCTTAATAGCAATCAGCCCCAGCATTTT | CASSLVLNSNQPQHF
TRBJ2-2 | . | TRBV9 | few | TGTGCCAGCAGACGTACAGCTGAACGCACCGGGGAGCTGTTTTTT | CASRRTAERTGELFF
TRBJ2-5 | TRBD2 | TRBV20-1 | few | TGCAGTGCTACCAGCCCAGCGGGACAAGAGACCCAGTACTTC | CSATSPAGQETQYF
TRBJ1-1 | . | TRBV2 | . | TGTGCCAGCAGCGGGGAGAAGGAGTTT | CASSGEKEF
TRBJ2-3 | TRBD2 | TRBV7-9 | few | TGTGCCAGCAGCTACGGACTCGGACTAGCGGGAGGACGCACAGATACGCAGTATTTT | CASSYGLGLAGGRTDTQYF
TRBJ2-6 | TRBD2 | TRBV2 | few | TGTGCCAGCGGGGGGAGGGCAACCCTCTCTGGGGCCAACGTCCTGACTTTC | CASGGRATLSGANVLTF
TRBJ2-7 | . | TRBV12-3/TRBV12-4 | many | TGTGCCAGCAGTTCCCCCTACGAGCAGTACTTC | CASSSPYEQYF
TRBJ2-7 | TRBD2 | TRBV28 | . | TGTGCCAGCAGTTTACCAGCGGGAGGGGGATCCTACGAGCAGTACTTC | CASSLPAGGGSYEQYF
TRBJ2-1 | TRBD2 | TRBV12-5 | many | TGTGCTAGTGGTTTGGGGCTAGCGGGACACAATGAGCAGTTCTTC | CASGLGLAGHNEQFF
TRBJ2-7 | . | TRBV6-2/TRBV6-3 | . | TGTGCCATAGCAGTTCTAACGTGGGACGGGGCCTACGAGCAGTACTTC | CAIAVLTWDGAYEQYF
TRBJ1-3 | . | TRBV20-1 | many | TGCAGTGCTACGCGGGGGAGCTCTGGAAACACCATATATTTT | CSATRGSSGNTIYF
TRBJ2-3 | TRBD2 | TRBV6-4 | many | TGTGCCAGCGCTCTAGCGGGAGGTTCAGATACGCAGTATTTT | CASALAGGSDTQYF
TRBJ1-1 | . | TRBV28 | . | TGTGCCACAGGGAGGTGGAGCACTGAAGCTTTCTTT | CATGRWSTEAFF
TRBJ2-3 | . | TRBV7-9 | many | TGTGCCAGCAGCTTAGACGGGAGCACAGATACGCAGTATTTT | CASSLDGSTDTQYF
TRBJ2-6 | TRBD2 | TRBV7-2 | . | TGTGCCAGCAGCTTGGAGCTTAGCGGGACTGGGGCCAACGTCCTGACTTTC | CASSLELSGTGANVLTF
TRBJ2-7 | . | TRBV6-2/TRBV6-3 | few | TGTGCCAGCAGTCAATTTCCGGGAGTGAACGAGCAGTACTTC | CASSQFPGVNEQYF
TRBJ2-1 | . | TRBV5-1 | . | TGCGCCAGCAGCTTGGAGGGAATAGGGGGGCGCAATGAGCAGTTCTTC | CASSLEGIGGRNEQFF
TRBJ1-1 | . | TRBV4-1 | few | TGCGCCAGCAGCCAAGATGTAGTACAGCCTGAAGCTTTCTTT | CASSQDVVQPEAFF
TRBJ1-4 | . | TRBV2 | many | TGTGCCAGCAGTGGACAGGACAATGAAAAACTGTTTTTT | CASSGQDNEKLFF
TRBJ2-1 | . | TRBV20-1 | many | TGCAGTGCTAGGCGGCACGGGGCCTACAATGAGCAGTTCTTC | CSARRHGAYNEQFF
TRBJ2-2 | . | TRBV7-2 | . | TGTGCCAGCAGCTCTTATACGAACACCGGGGAGCTGTTTTTT | CASSSYTNTGELFF
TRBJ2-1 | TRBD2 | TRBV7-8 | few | TGTGCCAGCAGTTTAAGACTAGCGGGGCCCGTCTCCTACAATGAGCAGTTCTTC | CASSLRLAGPVSYNEQFF
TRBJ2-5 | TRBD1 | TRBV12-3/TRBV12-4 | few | TGTGCCAGCAGCTCCGTGGACAGGGCGGGAGAGACCCAGTACTTC | CASSSVDRAGETQYF
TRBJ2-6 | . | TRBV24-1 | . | TGTGCCACCAGTGACGGCGTATACAGGGCCTCTGGGGCCAACGTCCTGACTTTC | CATSDGVYRASGANVLTF
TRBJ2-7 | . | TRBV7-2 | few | TGTGCCAGCAGCTTCTTTAGGGACGAGCAGTACTTC | CASSFFRDEQYF
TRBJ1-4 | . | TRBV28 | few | TGTGCCAGCAGGGGTCAGACGGTGGTCCAACTGTTTTTT | CASRGQTVVQLFF
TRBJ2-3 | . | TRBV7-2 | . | TGTGCCAGCGGGACGAGGGGAAGCACAGATACGCAGTATTTT | CASGTRGSTDTQYF
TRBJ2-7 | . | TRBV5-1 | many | TGCGCCAGCAGCTTAGGGGGTAAGGACACCTACGAGCAGTACTTC | CASSLGGKDTYEQYF
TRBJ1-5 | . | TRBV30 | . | TGTGCCTGGAGTGAACACAGATTCAATCAGCCCCAGCATTTT | CAWSEHRFNQPQHF
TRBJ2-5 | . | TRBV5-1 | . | TGCGCCAGCATGCCACTGACAGGCACACAAGAGACCCAGTACTTC | CASMPLTGTQETQYF
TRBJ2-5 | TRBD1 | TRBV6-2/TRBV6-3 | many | TGTGCCAGCACCAAGCCCCTTACAGGGGCGAAAGAGACCCAGTACTTC | CASTKPLTGAKETQYF
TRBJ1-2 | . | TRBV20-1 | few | TGCAGTGCTGGAGAGGGGGATAACTATGGCTACACCTTC | CSAGEGDNYGYTF
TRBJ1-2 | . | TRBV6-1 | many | TGTGCCAGCAGTGAGGCCCTACAGGGCGTCTATGGCTACACCTTC | CASSEALQGVYGYTF
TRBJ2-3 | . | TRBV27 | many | TGTGCCAGCAGTTTAAGGGGGAACAGGAGAAGCACAGATACGCAGTATTTT | CASSLRGNRRSTDTQYF
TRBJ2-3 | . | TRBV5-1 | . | TGCGCCAGCTCGCGACTAGTTAAGGGGAATACGCAGTATTTT | CASSRLVKGNTQYF
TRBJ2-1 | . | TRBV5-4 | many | TGTGCCAGCAGCTCGGGACCAACCAATGAGCAGTTCTTC | CASSSGPTNEQFF
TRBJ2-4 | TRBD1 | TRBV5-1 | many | TGCGCCAGCAGCCCAGGGGGTACGGCCAAAAACATTCAGTACTTC | CASSPGGTAKNIQYF
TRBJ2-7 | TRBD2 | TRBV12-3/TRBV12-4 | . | TGTGCCAGCAGCGGACTAGCAGACGAGCAGTACTTC | CASSGLADEQYF
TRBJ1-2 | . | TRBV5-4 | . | TGTGCCAGCAGCTTACAGAGGGGGGCAAGCTATGGCTACACCTTC | CASSLQRGASYGYTF